This T cell receptor (beta chain) comes out of a study of shared clonotypes between healthy human individuals (dated by TCRdb to 2020 to 2022). Notes on the research overall: The cohort comprised two women and three men aged 18 to 49 years. Per donor, leukapheresis produced somewhere between about 0.9 and 9.5 billion PBMCs. To estimate repertoire size and how much clonotypes are shared between individuals, the study performed deep sequencing of blood TCR repertoires from a handful of healthy adults. Libraries were prepared and TCR repertoires were sequenced by different laboratories using diverse techniques, in order to increase sequencing depth and limit assay-specific biases.

CDR1 and CDR2, looked up from the germline V gene (reference sequence), are LNHDA and SQIVND. The CDR3 has 13 amino acids, counting the end cysteine and phenylalanine. The retained sequence is limited to the CDR3, 39 bases, with the frame set at the first base. Trimming costs V 6 bases and J 1 base, and their ends lie 8 bases apart. Using the deep immunoSEQ assay, TCR CDR3 regions were amplified from genomic DNA by multiplex PCR. For each cell subset, the extracted genomic DNA was distributed evenly across all wells of several immunoSEQ 96-well plates, and each plate served as one replicate. Each replicate PCR for unsorted PBMC received roughly 300 ng genomic DNA, equal to 30,000 to 35,000 T cell genomes. Ten immunoSEQ deep assay plates were used to sequence unsorted PBMC genomic DNA. The purified libraries were quantified using a Qubit 3.0 fluorometer, sized with a Bioanalyzer 2100, and then quantified again using the KAPA Library Quantification kit. Every immunoSEQ 96-well plate was sequenced on a separate single-read 150-cycle Illumina NextSeq 550 flow cell. The study's own analysis went as follows. The immunoSEQ output contained only junctional sequences without quality scores, so filtering could not match that applied to full-length reads. To assign V/J genes and CDR3, sequences were annotated against IMGT germline references using PyIR, a Python wrapper for IgBLAST v1.9. Reads were filtered out if the reads had weak V/J assignments (E-value above 1e-6), no CDR3, stop codons, out-of-frame junctions, or ambiguous translated residues. A V3J clonotype was defined by an identical inferred V gene, J gene, and CDR3 amino acid sequence. The percentage overlap between two repertoires was calculated by dividing the number of shared unique clonotypes by the size of the smaller repertoire. Repertoire richness was assessed with RTK rarefaction, the Chao1 estimator, and Recon v2.1 estimates of unobserved clonotypes. TCRdb holds this immuneACCESS table with in-frame rearrangements only. Some clones are missing; in checked studies, unresolved V genes explain under half, and the rest has no known cause. That table furnishes V, J and clone size, whereas the DNA furnished D and trimming. The sample table records 500,000 to 650,000 clones; around 78% of these occur just once. The ten largest clones add up to about 12% of the sample.

To note about this clone: Its antigen is currently not known. No much larger clone exists at a distance of one base, and base qualities are not known.

Points the paper makes about the study in general: Because the study included a small number of donors, the genetic and exposure-history diversity represented was limited. Sampling was restricted to blood, and TCR repertoires in tissue are likely to differ from TCR repertoires in blood. Based on pairwise subsampling, the degree of clonotype sharing among donors was expected to be affected by sequencing depth.

The donors were healthy, HIV-negative adults with no recently reported acute infections or vaccinations. All donors were Caucasian adults living in Nashville, Tennessee, USA. For unsorted samples, 100 million or so PBMCs were counted, and genomic DNA was extracted using the QIAamp DNA Blood Mini kit. After blood collection by leukapheresis, PBMCs were isolated using Ficoll-Histopaque density gradient centrifugation and then cryopreserved in the vapor phase of liquid nitrogen. Recombination connected TRBV19 to TRBJ2-3; TRBD1 is a possible D gene, resting on 5 matching bases. This receptor was obtained from a woman aged 35 to 49 in good health. Some clones in this sample may be carry-over from other donors' samples. The sequencing input was PBMCs. The DNA reads TGTGCCAGTAGGCAGACAGGCACAGATACGCAGTATTTT. It translates as CASRQTGTDTQYF.